This is a list of T cell receptor beta chains from one sample in a study of beta chain features in type 1 diabetes. Assay: immunoSEQ multiplex PCR; the TCRdb copy retains only in-frame clones and omits some. The table records fewer than 450,000 clones, approximately 13% of them present only once. The specimen was naive CD4+ T cells from blood. Every receptor here comes from a young woman with type 1 diabetes. Each CDR3 is given with its conserved first and last residue. Clone size appears in some rows only: once, few, many, or a class for an expanded clone.

j_gene: TRBJ2-5
abundance: .
v_gene: TRBV7-2
CDR3aa: CASSLWEQETQYF

j_gene: TRBJ1-5
abundance: once
v_gene: TRBV5-1
CDR3aa: CASSSGEGDQPQHF

j_gene: TRBJ2-1
abundance: few
v_gene: TRBV30
CDR3aa: CAWSVWLAGTSYNEQFF

j_gene: TRBJ2-1
abundance: .
v_gene: TRBV19
CDR3aa: CATRLLTGGNEQFF

j_gene: TRBJ1-1
abundance: few
v_gene: TRBV7-2
CDR3aa: CASRRWGQGNTEAFF

j_gene: TRBJ2-5
abundance: .
v_gene: TRBV28
CDR3aa: CASSTNRGSETQYF

j_gene: TRBJ1-2
abundance: .
v_gene: TRBV27
CDR3aa: CASSLTGAYGYTF

j_gene: TRBJ1-1
abundance: .
v_gene: TRBV27
CDR3aa: CASSLFRAGVNTEAFF

j_gene: TRBJ1-1
abundance: few
v_gene: TRBV19
CDR3aa: CASSSREADEAFF

j_gene: TRBJ1-5
abundance: .
v_gene: TRBV29-1
CDR3aa: CSVTSGQGSQPQHF

j_gene: TRBJ2-7
abundance: .
v_gene: TRBV7-2
CDR3aa: CASSLEGLAGLYEQYF

j_gene: TRBJ1-1
abundance: few
v_gene: TRBV18
CDR3aa: CASSPIPTRKGRNTEAFF

j_gene: TRBJ2-2
abundance: .
v_gene: TRBV4-1
CDR3aa: CASSQAAANTGELFF

j_gene: TRBJ2-3
abundance: .
v_gene: TRBV4-1
CDR3aa: CASSHVGLSSGTQYF

j_gene: TRBJ2-7
abundance: few
v_gene: TRBV28
CDR3aa: CASSPLDRSYEQYF

j_gene: TRBJ2-2
abundance: .
v_gene: TRBV12-5
CDR3aa: CASGPSGRANTGELFF

j_gene: TRBJ2-1
abundance: few
v_gene: TRBV7-2
CDR3aa: CASRLGLAAANEQFF

j_gene: TRBJ1-2
abundance: .
v_gene: TRBV5-6
CDR3aa: CASSWRGNYGYTF

j_gene: TRBJ1-1
abundance: .
v_gene: TRBV27
CDR3aa: CASGRVMEAFF

j_gene: TRBJ1-1
abundance: .
v_gene: TRBV28
CDR3aa: CASRGQVNTEAFF